This is a list of T cell receptor beta chains from one sample in a study of PD-L1 blockade in urothelial cancer. Here immunoSEQ multiplex PCR was the method, and the copy in TCRdb shows in-frame clones only, minus some. This sample carries 100,000 to 150,000 clones, 86% of them seen once, and the ten largest clones take 2.4%. The input for sequencing was PBMCs, taken around atezolizumab (anti-PD-L1) treatment. The receptors come from a man in his forties or fifties with urothelial cancer. Both conserved end residues are part of each CDR3. A D gene is named only where the DNA matches it firmly. Expanded clones get a size class; other rows say once, few or many, or leave the size out.

v_call	clone_size	j_call	d_call	cdr3_aa	cdr3_nt
TRBV5-1	-	TRBJ2-5	TRBD2	CASSLSGTQETQYF	TGCGCCAGCAGCCTTAGCGGGACTCAAGAGACCCAGTACTTC
TRBV2	-	TRBJ2-3	-	CASSEDRGTDTQYF	TGTGCCAGCAGTGAAGACAGGGGCACAGATACGCAGTATTTT
TRBV18	-	TRBJ2-7	-	CASFSASEYEQYF	TGTGCCAGCTTTTCGGCTAGCGAGTACGAGCAGTACTTC
TRBV14	-	TRBJ2-1	TRBD2	CASSQDGLVPYNEQFF	TGTGCCAGCAGCCAGGACGGACTAGTCCCCTACAATGAGCAGTTCTTC
TRBV11-2	-	TRBJ2-2	TRBD2	CASSLGTSGIVGNTGELFF	TGTGCCAGCAGCTTAGGGACTAGCGGGATCGTCGGGAACACCGGGGAGCTGTTTTTT
TRBV28	-	TRBJ2-4	TRBD2	CASSSLAAPGGAKNIQYF	TGTGCCAGCAGCTCACTAGCGGCCCCCGGGGGGGCCAAAAACATTCAGTACTTC
TRBV28	-	TRBJ2-5	TRBD1	CASSGRTGRETQYF	TGTGCCAGCAGTGGCCGGACAGGGCGGGAGACCCAGTACTTC
TRBV15	-	TRBJ1-1	-	CATSREVGTGSTEAFF	TGTGCCACCAGCAGAGAAGTAGGAACAGGGTCGACTGAAGCTTTCTTT
TRBV12-5	-	TRBJ2-3	TRBD2	CASGLFGTSGGLTDTQYF	TGTGCTAGTGGTTTGTTCGGGACTAGCGGGGGGTTGACAGATACGCAGTATTTT
TRBV27	-	TRBJ1-6	-	CASSLGGGGLNNSPLHF	TGTGCCAGCAGTTTAGGAGGAGGCGGCCTAAATAATTCACCCCTCCACTTT
TRBV5-6	-	TRBJ2-2	-	CASRTTAGIGHTGELFF	TGTGCCAGCAGAACCACAGCCGGGATTGGACACACCGGGGAGCTGTTTTTT
TRBV9	once	TRBJ2-1	-	CASSVAPRRSGNEQFF	TGTGCCAGCAGCGTAGCGCCCCGGCGGTCGGGCAATGAGCAGTTCTTC
TRBV9	-	TRBJ2-1	-	CASSPGQAGPSYNEQFF	TGTGCCAGCAGCCCCGGACAGGCGGGACCCTCCTACAATGAGCAGTTCTTC
TRBV11-2	-	TRBJ1-5	-	CASSLGPAGRQPQHF	TGTGCCAGCAGCTTAGGTCCCGCAGGGAGGCAGCCCCAGCATTTT
TRBV18	-	TRBJ2-7	TRBD2	CASSGGTTYEQYF	TGTGCCAGCTCAGGAGGGACTACCTACGAGCAGTACTTC
TRBV9	-	TRBJ2-2	TRBD1	CASSVNRGATGELFF	TGTGCCAGCAGCGTAAACAGGGGTGCCACCGGGGAGCTGTTTTTT
TRBV6-6	-	TRBJ2-5	TRBD2	CASSPLAGGLAETQYF	TGTGCCAGCAGCCCTTTGGCCGGGGGACTAGCCGAGACCCAGTACTTC
TRBV10-3	-	TRBJ1-3	-	CATSGGGARGNTIYF	TGTGCCACAAGCGGGGGAGGGGCGCGAGGAAACACCATATATTTT
TRBV6-5	-	TRBJ1-3	-	CASSYSGREPGNTIYF	TGTGCCAGCAGTTACTCGGGCAGGGAACCCGGAAACACCATATATTTT
TRBV2	-	TRBJ1-1	-	CASSLQGATEAFF	TGTGCCAGCAGCCTTCAGGGCGCCACTGAAGCTTTCTTT
TRBV5-1	-	TRBJ2-1	TRBD2	CASSAIAGGGYNEQFF	TGCGCCAGCAGCGCGATAGCGGGAGGGGGCTACAATGAGCAGTTCTTC
TRBV30	-	TRBJ2-3	TRBD2	CAWRPPGLAGTTDTQYF	TGTGCCTGGAGACCCCCCGGGCTAGCGGGAACCACAGATACGCAGTATTTT
TRBV5-8	-	TRBJ2-1	TRBD1	CASSWTGGEQFF	TGTGCCAGCAGCTGGACAGGGGGTGAGCAGTTCTTC
TRBV20-1	-	TRBJ2-7	-	CSANRGAGQYF	TGCAGTGCCAACCGGGGGGCCGGGCAGTACTTC
TRBV6-5	-	TRBJ2-7	TRBD1	CASTHGQGAEQYF	TGTGCCAGCACTCACGGACAGGGAGCCGAGCAGTACTTC
TRBV28	-	TRBJ1-2	-	CASRLGSSYGYTF	TGTGCCAGCAGATTAGGGAGCAGCTATGGCTACACCTTC
TRBV27	-	TRBJ2-7	TRBD1	CASSLLQGVYEQYF	TGTGCCAGCAGTTTGCTACAGGGGGTATACGAGCAGTACTTC
TRBV6-1	-	TRBJ1-1	TRBD1	CASSADRDGTEAFF	TGTGCCAGCAGTGCTGACAGGGATGGCACTGAAGCTTTCTTT
TRBV5-1	-	TRBJ1-6	-	CASSLAPDSPLHF	TGCGCCAGCAGCTTGGCGCCGGATTCACCCCTCCACTTT
TRBV28	-	TRBJ1-1	-	CASSFYFRGGSTEAFF	TGTGCCAGCAGTTTTTATTTTAGGGGAGGAAGCACTGAAGCTTTCTTT
TRBV18	-	TRBJ2-4	-	CASSPPEITAIQYF	TGTGCCAGCTCACCACCGGAGATAACGGCCATTCAGTACTTC
TRBV25-1	-	TRBJ1-2	-	CASSEFSQGGFGGYTF	TGTGCCAGCAGTGAATTCTCTCAAGGAGGGTTCGGTGGCTACACCTTC
TRBV7-5	-	TRBJ2-7	-	CARSFWTGEISEQYF	TGTGCCAGAAGCTTTTGGACAGGGGAGATTTCCGAGCAGTACTTC
TRBV14	-	TRBJ2-1	-	CASSQGGSGGKQFF	TGTGCCAGCAGCCAAGGCGGGTCCGGCGGAAAGCAGTTCTTC
TRBV5-5	once	TRBJ1-3	TRBD1	CASSLRQGDPNTIYF	TGTGCCAGCAGCTTGCGACAGGGTGACCCAAACACCATATATTTT
TRBV27	-	TRBJ1-4	TRBD1	CASSDRGLGEKLFF	TGTGCCAGCAGTGACAGGGGGCTGGGTGAAAAACTGTTTTTT
TRBV6-5	-	TRBJ2-7	-	CASGQHSAYEQYF	TGTGCCAGCGGGCAACATTCCGCCTACGAGCAGTACTTC
TRBV6-1	-	TRBJ1-1	-	CASGLSSMNTEAFF	TGTGCCAGCGGCCTCTCTTCCATGAACACTGAAGCTTTCTTT
TRBV27	once	TRBJ2-3	TRBD2	CASTLTSGRAGGADTQYF	TGTGCCAGCACCTTGACTAGCGGGAGGGCCGGAGGGGCAGATACGCAGTATTTT
TRBV2	-	TRBJ2-7	-	CASNPRSVAGQYF	TGTGCCAGCAACCCTCGGAGCGTTGCGGGGCAGTACTTC
TRBV9	-	TRBJ2-1	TRBD2	CASGLAGGPGVDEQFF	TGTGCCAGCGGACTAGCGGGAGGGCCTGGTGTGGATGAGCAGTTCTTC
TRBV19	once	TRBJ2-3	TRBD2	CASSTLRSGLAGGRTDTQYF	TGTGCCAGTAGTACTCTTCGATCGGGACTAGCGGGAGGGCGTACGGATACGCAGTATTTT
TRBV7-9	-	TRBJ2-7	TRBD1	CASSLGGQGYREQYF	TGTGCCAGCAGCTTAGGAGGACAGGGTTACCGCGAGCAGTACTTC
TRBV7-2	-	TRBJ2-2	TRBD2	CASSLASGRLTGELFF	TGTGCCAGCAGCTTAGCCAGCGGGAGGTTAACCGGGGAGCTGTTTTTT
TRBV14	-	TRBJ2-6	-	CASSQGSYSGANVLTF	TGTGCCAGCAGCCAAGGATCCTACTCTGGGGCCAACGTCCTGACTTTC
TRBV5-6	-	TRBJ1-6	TRBD1	CASTRRFSQGAPPVSPLHF	TGTGCCAGCACTCGAAGGTTTAGTCAGGGGGCGCCCCCGGTTTCACCCCTCCACTTT
TRBV7-6	-	TRBJ1-5	-	CASSAGVSNQPQHF	TGTGCCAGCAGCGCCGGGGTTAGCAATCAGCCCCAGCATTTT
TRBV25-1	-	TRBJ2-3	-	CASSDPRSDYYTDTQYF	TGTGCCAGCAGTGACCCAAGATCGGACTATTACACAGATACGCAGTATTTT
TRBV6-1	-	TRBJ1-4	TRBD1	CASHIQGASNEKLFF	TGTGCCAGCCATATACAGGGGGCATCTAATGAAAAACTGTTTTTT
TRBV5-1	-	TRBJ2-5	TRBD1	CASSLPGQQETQYF	TGCGCCAGCAGCTTGCCGGGACAGCAAGAGACCCAGTACTTC
TRBV11-2	-	TRBJ2-1	-	CASNSGTYNEQFF	TGTGCCAGCAACTCCGGGACATACAATGAGCAGTTCTTC
TRBV9	-	TRBJ1-3	-	CASSGEGTSSYGNTIYF	TGTGCCAGCAGCGGGGAGGGAACCAGCTCCTATGGAAACACCATATATTTT
TRBV9	-	TRBJ1-1	-	CASSTRGGVNTEAFF	TGTGCCAGCAGCACTCGGGGAGGGGTGAACACTGAAGCTTTCTTT
TRBV9	-	TRBJ2-1	TRBD2	CASSDPPSGSMFF	TGTGCCAGCAGCGACCCGCCTAGCGGGAGTATGTTCTTC
TRBV7-3	-	TRBJ2-1	TRBD2	CASSPTPSGGEQFF	TGTGCCAGCAGCCCTACCCCTAGCGGCGGTGAGCAGTTCTTC
TRBV18	-	TRBJ2-1	TRBD2	CASSPGLANEYNEQFF	TGTGCCAGCTCACCGGGACTAGCGAACGAGTACAATGAGCAGTTCTTC
TRBV7-2	-	TRBJ1-1	-	CASSLGGASNTEAFF	TGTGCCAGCAGCTTAGGCGGGGCATCGAACACTGAAGCTTTCTTT